The clone carrying this TCR beta chain occurred many times. Trimming took 2 bases from V and 4 from J; bases not matched to a gene: 6. There are 15 residues in the CDR3. Germline values: CDR1 SGHKS, CDR2 YYEKEE (reference sequence). The source of the sample is a study of T cells after yellow fever vaccination. 5'RACE template switching added a universal primer site and UMIs to TCR cDNA. TCRdb reprocessed the 5' RACE reads via MiXCR and lists one record per CDR3 protein. Here the sample spans tens of thousands of distinct CDR3 sequences, about 11% being singletons. Study findings and constraints: Within FACS-sorted repertoires, abundant clonotypes contaminating from the bulk population could be present. The secondary response peaked faster, at day 5 versus 15, but was weaker.

The material was PBMCs, either bulk or a sorted T-cell subset (CD4+, CD8+, memory, or dextramer-sorted; not recorded which), obtained around 14 days after the first yellow fever vaccination. This chain joins TRBV5-5 and TRBJ2-1; 7 nucleotides align to TRBD1. The clonotype originates from a young man who received the YFV17D yellow fever vaccine. In DNA, the CDR3 is TGTGCCAGCAGCTTTTCCGGGACAGCTTACAATGAGCAGTTCTTC. This encodes CASSFSGTAYNEQFF.